This T cell receptor beta chain originates from a study of metastatic and nonmetastatic thyroid tumors. For the study at large: Thyroid patients, malignant and benign, had repertoires compared across blood and tumor or nodule tissue. Study findings and constraints: The reported finding was significantly higher TCR beta diversity in malignant thyroid tumors relative to benign nodules, in blood and tumor.

Trimming stripped 8 bases from V and 10 bases from J, with 21 bases between. This CDR3 region has 13 residues. CDR1 and CDR2 from the germline V gene are SQVTM and ANQGSEA. Until they underwent thyroid surgery, no patient had received any treatment. In its sample, this clone was seen a few times. The antigen is undetermined. A much larger clone differs from this one at a single base, so this may be a read error. TCRdb redid the clone calls on the PCR reads using MiXCR. This sample has about 13,000 clones; less than 30% occur once, and the top ten carry roughly 4%. Sequences were obtained from blood. The receptor was derived from a female donor with papillary thyroid cancer or a benign thyroid nodule (not recorded which). Some clones in this sample may be carry-over from other donors' samples. The rearrangement links TRBV29-1 to TRBJ2-1; D is unclear. The CDR3 loop is CSFPRGIGREQFF. CDR3 bases: TGCAGCTTCCCTAGAGGCATCGGTAGGGAGCAGTTCTTC.